The source of this T cell receptor (beta chain) is a study of PD-1 blockade in classical Hodgkin lymphoma. With 3 bases removed from V and 6 bases from J, the gap between germline ends came to 11 bases. This CDR3 contains 13 residues. From germline, CDR1 is SGHRS and CDR2 YFSETQ. Study-wide points: For complete responders, baseline diversity was comparable to that of newly diagnosed patients.

As for this clone: Antigen: not known.

TCRdb keeps only in-frame clones here, not all; method: immunoSEQ multiplex PCR. The table records about 35,000 clones, 75% to 95% of them present only once. Each of the patients experienced relapse following autologous stem cell transplantation, and their brentuximab vedotin exposure differed. Purification of CD4+ T cells from thawed PBMCs was performed via magnetic negative selection. J is TRBJ2-3 and V is TRBV5-1, with unresolved D. The source material was CD4+ T cells from blood, sampled at baseline. The source is a human donor with classical Hodgkin lymphoma. CDR3 sequence (DNA): TGCGCCAGCAGCTCCGTAAGCATGGATACGCAGTATTTT. Amino acids: CASSSVSMDTQYF. Full variable domain (outside the CDR3, taken from reference TRBV5-1 and TRBJ2-3): KAGVTQTPRYLIKTRGQQVTLSCSPISGHRSVSWYQQTPGQGLQFLFEYFSETQRNKGNFPGRFSGRQFSNSRSEMNVSTLELGDSALYLCASSSVSMDTQYFGPGTRLTVL.